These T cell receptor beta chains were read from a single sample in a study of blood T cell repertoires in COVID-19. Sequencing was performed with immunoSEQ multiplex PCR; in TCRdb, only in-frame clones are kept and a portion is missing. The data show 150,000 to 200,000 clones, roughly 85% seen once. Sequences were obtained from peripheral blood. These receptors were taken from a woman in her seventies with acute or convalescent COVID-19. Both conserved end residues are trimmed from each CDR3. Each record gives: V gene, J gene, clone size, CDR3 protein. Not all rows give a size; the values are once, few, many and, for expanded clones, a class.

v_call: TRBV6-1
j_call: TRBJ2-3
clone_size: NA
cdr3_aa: ASSEIEGGKADTQY

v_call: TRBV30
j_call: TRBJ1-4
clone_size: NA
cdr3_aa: AWQGAEKLF

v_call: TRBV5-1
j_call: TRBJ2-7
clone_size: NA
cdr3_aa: ASSLKTDVYEQY

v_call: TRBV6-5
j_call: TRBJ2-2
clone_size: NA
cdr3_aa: ASRGQGGGELF

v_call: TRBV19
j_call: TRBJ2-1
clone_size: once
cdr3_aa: ASSSGQPYNEQF

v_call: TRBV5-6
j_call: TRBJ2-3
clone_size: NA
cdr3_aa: ASSLLSSAGTDTQY

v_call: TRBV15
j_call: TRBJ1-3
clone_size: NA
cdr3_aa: ATSSPEDFFSGNTIY

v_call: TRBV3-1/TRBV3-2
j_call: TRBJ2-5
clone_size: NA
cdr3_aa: ASSQPGISETQY

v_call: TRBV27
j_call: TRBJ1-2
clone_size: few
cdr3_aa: ASSLYPPRRGPQLDGYT

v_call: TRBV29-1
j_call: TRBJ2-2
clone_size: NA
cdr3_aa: SVVTANTGELF

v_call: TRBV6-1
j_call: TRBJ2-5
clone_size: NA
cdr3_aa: ASREDRTRTQY

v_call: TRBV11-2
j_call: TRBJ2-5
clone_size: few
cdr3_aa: ASSPGGGRGETQY

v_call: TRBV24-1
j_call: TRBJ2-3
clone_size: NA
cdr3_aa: ATSAVQGTSGTDTQY